These T cell receptor beta chains were read from a single sample in a study of OX40 agonist ivuxolimab in advanced cancers. The repertoire was sequenced with immunoSEQ multiplex PCR; TCRdb's copy has only in-frame clones and lacks some. The sample yields roughly 40,000 clones, 70% to 90% seen once. Sequencing was performed on CD4+ or CD8+ T cells sorted from blood, taken in a trial of the OX40 agonist ivuxolimab. These TCRs come from an adult with an advanced solid tumor such as melanoma, head and neck, liver or kidney cancer. CDR3s include the opening cysteine and the closing phenylalanine or tryptophan. The order of the fields is V gene, J gene, CDR3 protein.

v_gene: TRBV19
j_gene: TRBJ2-2
CDR3aa: CASSPTGDTGELFF

v_gene: TRBV11-2
j_gene: TRBJ2-1
CDR3aa: CASSSGQGANNEQFF

v_gene: TRBV29-1
j_gene: TRBJ2-7
CDR3aa: CSVEAPGQVLTGTYEQYF

v_gene: TRBV7-2
j_gene: TRBJ1-5
CDR3aa: CASSLVPGFNQPQHF

v_gene: TRBV9
j_gene: TRBJ2-3
CDR3aa: CASSGRLAGGPNTDTQYF

v_gene: TRBV4-2
j_gene: TRBJ2-1
CDR3aa: CASSQDASVYNEQFF

v_gene: TRBV11-2
j_gene: TRBJ2-7
CDR3aa: CASSHRGRTYEQYF

v_gene: TRBV2
j_gene: TRBJ2-1
CDR3aa: CASKISSSSYNEQFF

v_gene: TRBV11-3
j_gene: TRBJ2-5
CDR3aa: CASSLGDREETQYF

v_gene: TRBV7-3
j_gene: TRBJ2-1
CDR3aa: CASSLLGLAGEQFF

v_gene: TRBV6-5
j_gene: TRBJ2-1
CDR3aa: CASSYSGGNYNEQFF

v_gene: TRBV29-1
j_gene: TRBJ2-6
CDR3aa: CSVVGTADSLSGANVLTF

v_gene: TRBV11-3
j_gene: TRBJ2-1
CDR3aa: CASSFVIPGLASRYNEQFF

v_gene: TRBV11-2
j_gene: TRBJ1-2
CDR3aa: CASSLMVNYGYTF

v_gene: TRBV14
j_gene: TRBJ2-5
CDR3aa: CASSQDWGLTETQYF

v_gene: TRBV6-5
j_gene: TRBJ2-5
CDR3aa: CASSYGGFSQETQYF

v_gene: TRBV10-3
j_gene: TRBJ2-7
CDR3aa: CAISYAKGGGRNEQYF

v_gene: TRBV6-5
j_gene: TRBJ2-3
CDR3aa: CASSNLGPNWDTQYF

v_gene: TRBV4-3
j_gene: TRBJ2-6
CDR3aa: CASSQPSGRYSGANVLTF

v_gene: TRBV27
j_gene: TRBJ2-5
CDR3aa: CASILGETQYF

v_gene: TRBV27
j_gene: TRBJ1-2
CDR3aa: CASRTGTGAQYGYTF

v_gene: TRBV6-6
j_gene: TRBJ2-7
CDR3aa: CASSNVEGAYEQYF

v_gene: TRBV9
j_gene: .
CDR3aa: CASSPFLSDEQYF